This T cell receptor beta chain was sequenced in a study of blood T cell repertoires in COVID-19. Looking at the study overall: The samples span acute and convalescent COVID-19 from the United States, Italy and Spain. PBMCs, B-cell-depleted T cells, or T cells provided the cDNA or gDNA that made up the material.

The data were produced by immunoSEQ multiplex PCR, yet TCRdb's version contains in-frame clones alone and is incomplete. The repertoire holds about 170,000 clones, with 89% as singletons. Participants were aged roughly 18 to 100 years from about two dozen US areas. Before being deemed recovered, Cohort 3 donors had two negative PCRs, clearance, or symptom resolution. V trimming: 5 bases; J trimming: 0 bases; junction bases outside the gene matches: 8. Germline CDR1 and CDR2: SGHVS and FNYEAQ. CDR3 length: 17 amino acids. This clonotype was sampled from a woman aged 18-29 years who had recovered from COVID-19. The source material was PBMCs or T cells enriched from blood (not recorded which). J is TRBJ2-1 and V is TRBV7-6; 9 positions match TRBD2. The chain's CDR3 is CASSPRTSAYSYNEQFF. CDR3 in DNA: TGTGCCAGCAGCCCTAGGACTAGCGCTTACTCCTACAATGAGCAGTTCTTC.